Given below is one T cell receptor (beta chain) in context. There is no known antigen for this receptor. Base-call qualities are not available, and no considerably larger clone is one nucleotide away. In the prospective study, participants were roughly 18 to 95 years old, resided in about two dozen geographic areas of the United States, and were enrolled through a virtual design. In the prospective study, participants were assigned to cohorts based on the clinical history participants reported in a screening survey and a study questionnaire. ImmuneRACE Cohort 3 recovered participants were defined by two consecutive negative NP/OP PCR tests, healthcare professional clearance, or symptom resolution. In the prospective study, whole blood, serum and a nasopharyngeal or oropharyngeal swab were collected from each participant by mobile phlebotomists. Participants in the prospective study had the option to provide additional blood draws and questionnaires over a roughly 2-month period. Before DNA extraction, blood samples from the prospective study were shipped at room temperature or frozen.

Reading from cysteine to phenylalanine, the CDR3 counts 13 amino acids. Of the read, only the CDR3 DNA is kept; its 39 bases are in frame from base 1. V loses 1 base, J loses 3 bases, and the germline ends lie 4 bases apart. Based on the germline V gene (reference sequence), the CDR1 and CDR2 sequences are LGHDT and YNNKEL. The immunoSEQ Assay, a bias-controlled multiplex PCR, was used to amplify TCRbeta CDR3 regions from genomic DNA. Turning to the authors' computational methods: Within the assay, amplification of reference gene primers was used to estimate how many nucleated cells each sample contained. To quantify the absolute abundance of each unique TCRbeta CDR3 rearrangement, sequence reads were collapsed and filtered. For each sample, productive Simpson clonality was calculated as the square root of Simpson's diversity index over productive rearrangements. The table comes from immuneACCESS by way of TCRdb, which keeps in-frame sequences with V and J called. Part of the clones is missing from these tables; in studies checked, under half for an unresolved V gene and the rest for unknown reasons. The DNA gave D and trimming, while V, J and clone size come from that table. This sample comprises 200,000 to 250,000 clones, just under 85% of them detected only once. The ten largest make up approximately 15% of the sample.

The record originates from a study of blood T cell repertoires in COVID-19 (dated by TCRdb to 2018 to 2020). With regard to the full study: Collaborator samples came from the United States, Italy and Spain and covered acute and convalescent phases of COVID-19. The prospective study material was composed of cDNA or gDNA derived from T cells, B-cell-depleted T cells, or PBMCs. The dataset comprised deeply sampled blood TCRbeta repertoires from subjects exposed to, actively infected with, or recovered from COVID-19. A freely available public database, intended as a resource for researchers studying the immune response to SARS-CoV-2, is where the repertoires were released. Samples were obtained from the ongoing ImmuneRACE study (first 160 participants) and from 1,000 to 1,500 subjects provided by 6 global collaborators. Nearly every sample came with metadata listing a de-identified subject ID, COVID-19 status, age in years and sex. HLA class I and class II types, where available, came from metadata supplied by the sample provider rather than from assay-based typing. The research as a whole found: The quantity of clinical and demographic metadata differed by source and by participant and was supplied without curation.

Material: PBMCs or T cells enriched from blood (not recorded which). The receptor was derived from a man between 40 and 49 years old who had recovered from COVID-19. The chain was built from TRBV3-1 (or the pseudogene TRBV3-2) and TRBJ1-5, with no reliable assignment of the D segment. The CDR3 corresponds to CASSQAFNQPQHF. The DNA sequence reads TGTGCCAGCAGCCAAGCCTTCAATCAGCCCCAGCATTTT.